This T cell receptor beta chain emerged from a study of early T cells in non-severe SARS-CoV-2 infection. TCRdb re-analysed the 5' RACE reads in MiXCR, keeping a single row per CDR3 protein. The profile covers under 50,000 distinct CDR3 sequences, with 5.6% appearing a single time and around 4.1% taken by the ten largest. The length of the CDR3 is 15 residues. In germline, CDR1 is SGHRS, CDR2 YFSETQ. V shed 2 bases and J 2 bases; nucleotides not matched to a gene: 2. This TCR was sampled from an adult who was a healthcare worker with PCR-confirmed SARS-CoV-2 infection or an uninfected control (not recorded which). Sequencing used whole blood. This sequence joins TRBV5-1 and TRBJ2-2; 8 bases are a match to TRBD1. CDR3: CASSFQGANTGELFF. For the CDR3, the DNA is TGCGCCAGCAGCTTCCAGGGGGCTAACACCGGGGAGCTGTTTTTT.